These T cell receptor beta chains were read from a single sample in a study of early T cells in non-severe SARS-CoV-2 infection. TCRdb reanalysed the 5' RACE reads using MiXCR and keeps one entry per CDR3 protein. Among around 19,000 distinct CDR3 sequences listed, about 4.5% were seen once. Material: whole blood. Receptors were obtained from an adult who was a healthcare worker with PCR-confirmed SARS-CoV-2 infection or an uninfected control (not recorded which). CDR3s include the opening cysteine and the closing phenylalanine or tryptophan. D genes are given only for firm matches. The size entry is marked missing in some rows and otherwise reads once, few, many or a size class.

j_call | v_call | d_call | clone_size | cdr3_nt | cdr3_aa
TRBJ2-1 | TRBV9 | . | few | TGTGCCAGCAGCGCTTCCGGCGGGACCTTCCCCAATGAGCAGTTCTTC | CASSASGGTFPNEQFF
TRBJ2-7 | TRBV25-1 | . | . | TGTGCCAGCAGTGAATATATGGGCTACGAGCAGTACTTC | CASSEYMGYEQYF
TRBJ1-6 | TRBV2 | TRBD1 | . | TGTGCCAGCAGCACCGGGACAGCAAATTCACCCCTCCACTTT | CASSTGTANSPLHF
TRBJ1-4 | TRBV30 | TRBD1 | few | TGTGCCTGGGGGGACAGAGGAAATGAAAAACTGTTTTTT | CAWGDRGNEKLFF
TRBJ2-2 | TRBV10-3 | . | medium-sized | TGTGCCATCACCCCGGGAGACGGGGAGCTGTTTTTT | CAITPGDGELFF
TRBJ1-4 | TRBV7-6 | TRBD1 | many | TGTGCCAGCAGCTCAGGGGGGGGGCCTGAAAAACTGTTTTTT | CASSSGGGPEKLFF
TRBJ2-1 | TRBV5-1 | . | many | TGCGCCAGCAGCCTCTCGATAGAGAACAATGAGCAGTTCTTC | CASSLSIENNEQFF
TRBJ1-6 | TRBV20-1 | . | many | TGCAGTGCTAGAGATCAGGGAATAGGATCACCCCTCCACTTT | CSARDQGIGSPLHF
TRBJ1-3 | TRBV29-1 | . | many | TGCAGCGTTGCAGGGATTGGAAACACCATATATTTT | CSVAGIGNTIYF
TRBJ2-7 | TRBV29-1 | TRBD1 | few | TGCAGCGTTGCCGAGACAGGGTACGAGCAGTACTTC | CSVAETGYEQYF
TRBJ2-3 | TRBV5-4 | TRBD1 | many | TGTGCCAGCAGCCTGGGACAGAGTACGGCAGATACGCAGTATTTT | CASSLGQSTADTQYF
TRBJ1-3 | TRBV12-3/TRBV12-4 | TRBD1 | . | TGTGCCAGCAGTTTGACGACAGGGGCTGGAAACACCATATATTTT | CASSLTTGAGNTIYF
TRBJ2-3 | TRBV7-6 | . | . | TGTGCCAGCACTGGAAGCACAGATACGCAGTATTTT | CASTGSTDTQYF
TRBJ1-1 | TRBV18 | . | many | TGTGCCAGCTCACCAATGGGGGGGACTGAAGCTTTCTTT | CASSPMGGTEAFF
TRBJ2-3 | TRBV30 | . | many | TGTGCCTGGGAGGAAGTTTCCGATACGCAGTATTTT | CAWEEVSDTQYF
TRBJ1-1 | TRBV7-2 | . | many | TGTGCCAGCAGCTTCTCCGTGAACACTGAAGCTTTCTTT | CASSFSVNTEAFF
TRBJ1-1 | TRBV6-2/TRBV6-3 | . | many | TGTGCCAGTAGAAGTAGTTGGGGGCGAGCTTTCTTT | CASRSSWGRAFF
TRBJ2-3 | TRBV4-3 | . | many | TGCGCCAGCAGCCCAACTCGTAGCACAGATACGCAGTATTTT | CASSPTRSTDTQYF
TRBJ1-1 | TRBV29-1 | . | many | TGCAGCGTTGTTGAGGTTATGAACACTGAAGCTTTCTTT | CSVVEVMNTEAFF
TRBJ1-2 | TRBV7-2 | . | many | TGTGCCAGCAGCTCGCAGAAGGGTTATGGCTACACCTTC | CASSSQKGYGYTF
TRBJ1-2 | TRBV28 | . | medium-sized | TGTGCCAGCAGGAGTGGGGGATTAGAACTCTATGGCTACACCTTC | CASRSGGLELYGYTF
TRBJ2-1 | TRBV7-9 | TRBD2 | medium-sized | TGTGCCAGCAGCCCAACTAGCGGGTCCTACAATGAGCAGTTCTTC | CASSPTSGSYNEQFF
TRBJ2-7 | TRBV30 | . | many | TGTGCCTGGAGGACCAAGCCGCATGGAGGGGAGCAGTACTTC | CAWRTKPHGGEQYF
TRBJ2-3 | TRBV29-1 | . | few | TGCAGCGTTGGTCTGTCGGGAGCGGATACGCAGTATTTT | CSVGLSGADTQYF
TRBJ1-2 | TRBV20-1 | TRBD1 | medium-sized | TGCAGTGCTATTCCGGGACAGAACTATGGCTACACCTTC | CSAIPGQNYGYTF
TRBJ2-2 | TRBV9 | TRBD2 | . | TGTGCCAGCAGCGTAAGCGGGACGAACACCGGGGAGCTGTTTTTT | CASSVSGTNTGELFF
TRBJ1-1 | TRBV29-1 | . | few | TGCAGCGTTATCGCGGCCGGTGAAGCTTTCTTT | CSVIAAGEAFF
TRBJ2-1 | TRBV11-2 | . | . | TGTGCCAGCAGCGAAGGGAACTACAATGAGCAGTTCTTC | CASSEGNYNEQFF
TRBJ2-1 | TRBV5-1 | TRBD2 | few | TGCGCCAGCAGACCCGAAGCGGGGAACTACAATGAGCAGTTCTTC | CASRPEAGNYNEQFF
TRBJ1-4 | TRBV29-1 | . | many | TGCAGCGTTATCGGGAGGGATGAAAAACTGTTTTTT | CSVIGRDEKLFF
TRBJ2-3 | TRBV6-6 | . | many | TGTGCCGGTTCGGAGGGGAAAAGCGTGCGGGATACGCAGTATTTT | CAGSEGKSVRDTQYF
TRBJ2-7 | TRBV19 | . | many | TGTGCCAGTAGTTTACGGGACCACCTGTTGTACGAGCAGTACTTC | CASSLRDHLLYEQYF
TRBJ2-7 | TRBV5-6 | . | few | TGTGCCAGCAGCTTTTGGATCCAAGTCCGCTGGGAGCAGTACTTC | CASSFWIQVRWEQYF
TRBJ1-1 | TRBV2 | . | medium-sized | TGTGCCAGCAGGGGGGATCGGACTGAAGCTTTCTTT | CASRGDRTEAFF
TRBJ2-1 | TRBV28 | TRBD1 | . | TGTGCCAGCAGCAAAGCCGGGACAGGATACAATGAGCAGTTCTTC | CASSKAGTGYNEQFF
TRBJ2-3 | TRBV19 | . | few | TGTGCCAGCAGTGACGGACGTAGCACAGATACGCAGTATTTT | CASSDGRSTDTQYF
TRBJ1-2 | TRBV3-1 | . | . | TGTGCCAGCAGCCTCCCGGGGCTGATGTATGGCTACACCTTC | CASSLPGLMYGYTF
TRBJ2-3 | TRBV3-1 | . | many | TGTGCCAGCAGCCAAGGGACAGTCGCAGATACGCAGTATTTT | CASSQGTVADTQYF
TRBJ1-5 | TRBV19 | TRBD1 | many | TGTGCCACTTCGGGACAGAGCAATCAGCCCCAGCATTTT | CATSGQSNQPQHF
TRBJ1-6 | TRBV20-1 | . | few | TGCAGTGCTAGTGGGTCAGATCAATATAATTCACCCCTCCACTTT | CSASGSDQYNSPLHF
TRBJ2-3 | TRBV11-3 | . | many | TGTGCCAGCAGCTGGGTAGAAAGAGCGGGTCCCCAGGGGGATACGCAGTATTTT | CASSWVERAGPQGDTQYF
TRBJ2-1 | TRBV6-2/TRBV6-3 | TRBD2 | many | TGTGCCAGCAGTTCTATCGACGGGGGGTATGAGCAGTTCTTC | CASSSIDGGYEQFF
TRBJ2-3 | TRBV6-1 | TRBD1 | many | TGTGCCAGCAAGCAGGGGGTCTTCACAGATACGCAGTATTTT | CASKQGVFTDTQYF
TRBJ2-5 | TRBV6-2/TRBV6-3 | . | many | TGTGCCAGCAGTATCGGACTTACCCAAGAGACCCAGTACTTC | CASSIGLTQETQYF
TRBJ2-6 | TRBV5-1 | . | . | TGCGCCAGCAGCTTGGAGGTCGGTGGGGCCAACGTCCTGACTTTC | CASSLEVGGANVLTF
TRBJ1-2 | TRBV7-9 | . | many | TGTGCCAGCAGCACTACGGCCGGGAGTTATGGCTACACCTTC | CASSTTAGSYGYTF
TRBJ2-1 | TRBV7-3 | . | many | TGTGCCAGCAGCTTAATCTTGGGGGGCCTCAATGAGCAGTTCTTC | CASSLILGGLNEQFF
TRBJ1-2 | TRBV20-1 | TRBD1 | . | TGCAGTGCTGGGATGGGACAGGGCGCTGGCTACACCTTC | CSAGMGQGAGYTF
TRBJ1-3 | TRBV28 | . | many | TGTGCCAGCGAGAGAGCGAACTCTGGAAACACCATATATTTT | CASERANSGNTIYF
TRBJ2-6 | TRBV18 | . | many | TGTGCCAGCTCACCATCCTCTGGGGCCAACGTCCTGACTTTC | CASSPSSGANVLTF
TRBJ2-1 | TRBV11-2 | TRBD2 | many | TGTGCCAGCAGCCCCCCTGGCGGGAGAGTCAATGAGCAGTTCTTC | CASSPPGGRVNEQFF
TRBJ2-3 | TRBV15 | TRBD1 | many | TGTGCCACCAGTGAGGGACAGAGCACAGATACGCAGTATTTT | CATSEGQSTDTQYF
TRBJ2-5 | TRBV7-9 | . | many | TGTGCCAGCAGCTTCGGCGGGATCTCCCCCGGGACCCAGTACTTC | CASSFGGISPGTQYF
TRBJ2-1 | TRBV30 | . | many | TGTGCCTGGAGTGTATCGGGAGAGTACCACCACCACCCAATCTTC | CAWSVSGEYHHHPIF
TRBJ1-4 | TRBV6-1 | TRBD1 | few | TGTGCCAGCAGTAGAGGGGGCACGGATGAAAAACTGTTTTTT | CASSRGGTDEKLFF
TRBJ2-3 | TRBV6-1 | TRBD2 | many | TGTGCCAGCAGTGTACTAGCGGGAGACACAGATACGCAGTATTTT | CASSVLAGDTDTQYF
TRBJ1-1 | TRBV4-1 | . | few | TGCGCCAGCAGCCAGGGAGGGGCTGAAGCTTTCTTT | CASSQGGAEAFF